The 15 T cell receptor beta chains listed next were all sequenced from one sample in a study of CD8 T cells in ankylosing spondylitis. TCRdb itself ran the 5' RACE reads through MiXCR, one entry per CDR3 protein. The sample gives 180,000 or so distinct CDR3 sequences, around a tenth of which show up once; 25% to 30% is in the top ten. The sample taken for sequencing was blood, either unsorted or a sorted T cell fraction (not recorded which). The receptors originated from a male donor with ankylosing spondylitis or in good health (not recorded which).

There are many counts of this clonotype. This chain connects TRBV4-1 to TRBJ2-3, with D perhaps matching TRBD1 (6 bases). This CDR3 contains 15 residues. V lost 1 base, J lost 4 bases, and 12 bases lay in between. Per germline, CDR1 MGHRA and CDR2 YSYEKL. The chain's CDR3 is CASSQGRAGADTQYF. CDR3 DNA sequence: TGCGCCAGCAGCCAAGGACGCGCAGGGGCAGATACGCAGTATTTT.

A remark on this clonotype: A read error may explain this, as a much larger clone is one base away. This chain connects TRBV27 to TRBJ2-3; 10 nucleotides align to TRBD2. Germline CDR1 reads MNHEY; CDR2 reads SMNVEV (reference sequence). There are 16 residues in the CDR3. The CDR3 DNA reads TGTACCAGCAGTTATAGCGGGGGGACTAGCACAGATACGCAGTATTTT. It codes for CTSSYSGGTSTDTQYF.

This clonotype was observed at least ten times. The V gene is TRBV6-5, the J gene TRBJ2-2; D is unresolved. The CDR3 consists of 14 residues. Between the trimmed V and J ends, which lost 2 bases and 5 bases, there was a span of 9 bases. The germline gives CDR1 MNHEY, CDR2 SVGAGI. CDR3 nucleotides: TGTGCCAGCAGTTACAGGGTGGAGACCGGGGAGCTGTTTTTT. It translates to CASSYRVETGELFF.

This clonotype came up a few times. The chain recombines TRBV14 with TRBJ2-3; D is unclear. The CDR3 spans 16 residues. CDR1 SGHDN and CDR2 FVKESK come from the germline V gene. The V end lost 1 base, the J end lost 0 bases, and 11 bases lay between the germline ends. The CDR3 coding sequence is TGTGCCAGCAGCCAAGGGAAAGGACCTAGCACAGATACGCAGTATTTT. Encoded protein: CASSQGKGPSTDTQYF.

This clonotype showed up many times. V is TRBV4-1 and J is TRBJ2-7, with D tentatively TRBD1 or TRBD2 (6 bases each). The CDR3 totals 14 residues. Germline CDR1 reads MGHRA; CDR2 reads YSYEKL. V lost 4 bases to trimming and J lost 4 bases, with 14 bases between them. The CDR3 DNA reads TGCGCCAGCAGCCTACAGGAGGGGGTTTACGAGCAGTACTTC. Its translation: CASSLQEGVYEQYF.

This clonotype was counted ten times or more. This chain links TRBV24-1 with TRBJ2-2; 8 bases map to TRBD2. V trimming: 7 bases; J trimming: 1 base; junction bases outside the gene matches: 4. The germline gives CDR1 KGHDR, CDR2 SFDVKD. The CDR3 sequence is 15 residues long. The CDR3 loop reads CATRGLAVNTGELFF. The DNA for the CDR3 is TGTGCCACCAGAGGACTAGCAGTGAACACCGGGGAGCTGTTTTTT.

This clonotype has just a few counts. The V and J genes are TRBV5-1 and TRBJ2-1; maybe TRBD1 (5 bases). Germline-derived CDR1 and CDR2 are SGHRS and YFSETQ. This CDR3 has 13 amino acids. The V gene lost 0 bases and the J gene lost 7 bases, with 8 bases spanning the gap. For the CDR3, the DNA is TGCGCCAGCAGCTTGGAACACAGGAATGAGCAGTTCTTC. It codes for CASSLEHRNEQFF.

This chain connects TRBV12-5 to TRBJ2-3, with D unresolved. From germline, CDR1 is LGHNT and CDR2 FRNRAP. Trimming left V 0 bases short and J 0 bases short, with 16 bases between. The CDR3 length is 18 residues. CDR3: CASGLVRSRPRSTDTQYF. DNA of the CDR3: TGTGCTAGTGGTTTGGTAAGGTCGCGTCCACGGAGCACAGATACGCAGTATTTT.

This clonotype has just a few counts. The rearrangement joins TRBV29-1 to TRBJ2-7, with 8 bases identical to TRBD1. In germline, CDR1 is SQVTM, CDR2 ANQGSEA. V lost 0 bases, J lost 3 bases, and 10 bases stayed unmatched. The CDR3 runs to 16 residues. As DNA, the CDR3 is TGCAGCGTTGAAGATGATGAACAGGGGGGCTACTACGAGCAGTACTTC. Translation gives CSVEDDEQGGYYEQYF.

At least ten counts were recorded for this clonotype. The CDR3 spells CASSLATGRTNYGYTF. The CDR3 DNA is TGTGCCAGCAGTTTAGCCACCGGACGGACGAACTATGGCTACACCTTC. The rearrangement uses TRBV12-3 or TRBV12-4 and TRBJ1-2; D unclear. This CDR3 spans 16 amino acids. Trimming removed 0 bases at V and 2 bases at J, with 13 bases between.

This rearrangement joins TRBV5-1 to TRBJ2-5; D perhaps matches TRBD1 (5 bases). The CDR3 is 13 amino acids. CDR1 is SGHRS and CDR2 is YFSETQ in the germline V gene. V was pared by 5 bases and J by 3 bases, with 11 bases between. The CDR3 nucleotides are TGCGCCAGCAGGGACATCCCCGAAGAGACCCAGTACTTC. This translates into CASRDIPEETQYF.

J is TRBJ2-1 and V is TRBV5-1, with D uncertain. CDR1 and CDR2 from the germline V gene are SGHRS and YFSETQ. V was cut by 4 bases and J by 5 bases, with 22 bases left in between. The CDR3 is 17 amino acids. The CDR3: CASSADRIVGPHNEQFF. In nucleotides, the CDR3 is TGCGCCAGCAGCGCGGACCGGATTGTCGGGCCACACAATGAGCAGTTCTTC.

The chain employs TRBV27 and TRBJ1-5, with D possibly TRBD1 on 6 matching bases. CDR1 and CDR2 (germline): MNHEY, SMNVEV (reference sequence). With 5 bases removed from V and 3 bases from J, the gap between germline ends came to 11 bases. CDR3 length equals 14 residues. In DNA form, the CDR3 reads TGTGCCAGCAGTCGTAGGGACACCAATCAGCCCCAGCATTTT. As protein: CASSRRDTNQPQHF.

This clonotype was seen many times. V gene TRBV20-1 combines with J gene TRBJ2-7; D may be TRBD1 or TRBD2 (6 bases each). Germline V gene sequence: CDR1 DFQATT, CDR2 SNEGSKA (reference sequence). CDR3 size: 16 residues. Trimming removed 2 bases from V and 2 bases from J, with 19 bases in between. Here the CDR3 DNA reads TGCAGTGCTAGATCCCTGGGGGGCGGGACCCCCTACGAGCAGTACTTC. Protein: CSARSLGGGTPYEQYF.

In its sample, this clonotype was seen a few times. The rearrangement uses TRBV7-9 and TRBJ1-2; possibly TRBD1 for D (5 bases). The CDR3 consists of 16 residues. V lost 1 base to trimming and J lost 0 bases, with 12 bases between them. CDR1 is SEHNR, CDR2 FQNEAQ, per germline (reference sequence). CDR3 residues: CASSLDNDRPNYGYTF. CDR3 bases: TGTGCCAGCAGCTTAGATAACGACAGACCTAACTATGGCTACACCTTC.